The sequence of this T cell receptor (beta chain) was determined in a study of PD-1 blockade in classical Hodgkin lymphoma. Study observations and caveats: Newly diagnosed patients were said to have less baseline TCR diversity than healthy donors did.

The J segment lost 9 bases and the V segment lost 0 bases, leaving 6 bases of the junction unmatched. The germline gives CDR1 SQVTM, CDR2 ANQGSEA. This CDR3 spans 14 amino acids. A remark on this clone: Its antigen remains unknown.

Brentuximab vedotin exposure varied, and every patient relapsed after autologous stem cell transplantation. TCRdb keeps only in-frame clones here, not all; method: immunoSEQ multiplex PCR. The sample consists of fewer than 20,000 clones, approximately 84% of them appearing once. This chain links TRBV29-1 with TRBJ2-2, with TRBD2 identical over 8 bases. The sequenced sample was peripheral blood mononuclear cells (PBMCs), obtained at baseline. The TCR originated in a human donor with classical Hodgkin lymphoma. In DNA form, the CDR3 reads TGCAGCGTTGAAGAAGGGACTAGTACCCGGGAGCTGTTTTTT. Protein: CSVEEGTSTRELFF.